This note documents a single T cell receptor beta chain sequence. No antigen is known for it. Looked up from germline, CDR1 is MDHEN and CDR2 is SYDVKM. This CDR3 has 16 residues. After removal of 6 bases from V and 5 bases from J, the junction contained 13 bases not matched to a gene. This entry comes from a study of shared clonotypes between healthy human individuals. Overall study results and limits: Limited genetic and exposure-history diversity came from having few donors. Sorted-subset sequencing was shown by rarefaction to be incomplete despite large depth. Naive CD4 clonotypes were shared across a few donors at about 5.2%.

Data came from immunoSEQ multiplex PCR; TCRdb stores just in-frame clones and leaves some out. The sample contains millions of clones, approximately 92% of which appear only once. The sequenced sample was naive CD4+ T cells sorted from blood. Subset reported: CD45RA+ positively selected. The TCR sequence derives from a man between 18 and 35 years old in good health. The rearrangement joins TRBV28 to TRBJ2-7, with 10 bases that match TRBD2. CDR3 protein: CASSLISSGRKNEQYF. CDR3 DNA: TGTGCCAGCAGCCTCATCTCTAGCGGGAGAAAGAACGAGCAGTACTTC.